Shown below are 19 T cell receptor beta chains from a single sample sequenced in a study of long-term antiretroviral therapy in people with HIV. Investigators performed immunoSEQ version v3.0 at survey level. Assay: immunoSEQ multiplex PCR; the TCRdb copy retains only in-frame clones and omits some. In the table there are about 18,000 clones, 91% of which are singletons. This sample comprised unsorted PBMCs, obtained 3 years after starting antiretroviral therapy. The receptors derive from a man over 45 with HIV.

CDR3 protein: CASSVGTGYEQYF. The DNA for the CDR3 is TGTGCCAGCAGCGTTGGGACAGGGTACGAGCAGTACTTC. J is TRBJ2-7 and V is TRBV6-5; 9 bases match TRBD1. Germline loops: CDR1 MNHEY, CDR2 SVGAGI. This CDR3 contains 13 residues. Germline trimming cut 6 bases from V and 4 bases from J; bases unmatched to any gene: 4.

This clone was detected only once. The chain has TRBV6-5 and TRBJ2-3; the D gene is possibly TRBD2 (6 bases). The germline gives CDR1 MNHEY, CDR2 SVGAGI. Trimming pared 2 bases from V and 0 bases from J, leaving 9 bases between. CDR3 length: 15 residues. Here the CDR3 DNA reads TGTGCCAGCAGTTACGGGGGGATTAGCACAGATACGCAGTATTTT. This sequence encodes CASSYGGISTDTQYF.

This sequence joins TRBV9 and TRBJ1-2; tentative D call: TRBD1 (5 bases). The CDR3 runs to 13 residues. With 1 base removed from V and 8 bases from J, the gap between germline ends came to 12 bases. Germline CDR1 and CDR2: SGDLS and YYNGEE. The CDR3, as DNA: TGTGCCAGCAGCGTATCGACACGGGACGGCTACACCTTC. This codes for CASSVSTRDGYTF.

The chain combines TRBV5-4 with TRBJ2-3; the D is unclear. Per the germline V gene, CDR1 is SGHNT and CDR2 is YYREEE (reference sequence). V gave up 3 bases and J gave up 4 bases, with 6 bases separating them. The CDR3 totals 12 residues. The CDR3 DNA sequence: TGTGCCAGCAGCTCCGAGGCAGATACGCAGTATTTT. Translated: CASSSEADTQYF.

This chain connects TRBV19 to TRBJ1-1, with unresolved D. V lost 6 bases to trimming and J lost 1 base, with 15 bases between them. The CDR3 contains 15 residues. CDR1 is LNHDA and CDR2 is SQIVND in the germline V gene (reference sequence). The DNA for the CDR3 is TGTGCCAGTAGCCCAGCGGGGAGACCGAACACTGAAGCTTTCTTT. It codes for CASSPAGRPNTEAFF.

Notes on this clone: Germline is not matched at one junction end, which may reflect a read error. This chain uses TRBV19 with TRBJ2-1; 9 bases are a match to TRBD1. Looked up from germline, CDR1 is LNHDA and CDR2 is SQIVND (reference sequence). CDR3 length: 15 residues. CDR3 protein: CASSTDRGTYDEQFF. CDR3 sequence (DNA): TGTGCCAGTAGTACGGACAGGGGCACCTACGATGAGCAGTTCTTC.

This clone turned up a few times. The gene calls are TRBV29-1 and TRBJ1-6, with a weak D call TRBD1 (5 bases). The V and J ends lost 6 bases and 10 bases respectively, with 13 bases between them. Germline V gene sequence: CDR1 SQVTM, CDR2 ANQGSEA. There are 12 residues in the CDR3. Here the CDR3 reads CSVVPGRSPLHF. The CDR3 bases are TGCAGCGTGGTCCCAGGGCGGTCACCCCTCCACTTT.

The chain joins TRBV28 to TRBJ2-7; a weak D match, TRBD2 (5 bases). There are 12 residues in the CDR3. Germline V gene data show CDR1 as MDHEN and CDR2 as SYDVKM. The V end lost 3 bases, the J end lost 6 bases, and 9 bases lay between the germline ends. This CDR3 is CASSFGVLEQYF. The CDR3 DNA is TGTGCCAGCAGTTTCGGGGTCCTCGAGCAGTACTTC.

This chain uses TRBV28 with TRBJ2-7; 9 bases align to TRBD1. The CDR3 spans 14 residues. Germline trimming cut 5 bases from V and 3 bases from J; bases unmatched to any gene: 5. Germline CDR1 MDHEN, CDR2 SYDVKM. The CDR3 region has the DNA TGTGCCAGCAGTGTCACAGGGGGCATCTACGAGCAGTACTTC. Protein product: CASSVTGGIYEQYF.

This clone was seen only once. CDR3 nucleotide sequence: TGTGCCAGCAGCCCGGGACAGGAGGTCATTCAGTACTTC. This translates into CASSPGQEVIQYF. The V and J genes are TRBV5-6 and TRBJ2-4; TRBD1 aligns across 8 bases. The germline gives CDR1 SGHDT, CDR2 YYEEEE. With V trimmed by 4 bases and J by 9 bases, 6 bases remained unmatched. CDR3 length: 13 amino acids.

The table lists this clone with a count of one. The chain joins TRBV7-3 to TRBJ2-2; weak D call: TRBD2 (5 bases). Germline V CDR1 and CDR2: SGHTA, FQGTGA. V lost 1 base to trimming and J lost 1 base, with 7 bases between them. CDR3 length: 15 amino acids. The CDR3 sequence is CASSLKRGNTGELFF. For the CDR3, the DNA is TGTGCCAGCAGCTTAAAACGGGGGAACACCGGGGAGCTGTTTTTT. Combining the CDR3 with reference TRBV7-3 and TRBJ2-2 gives the whole variable domain GAGVSQTPSNKVTEKGKYVELRCDPISGHTALYWYRQSLGQGPEFLIYFQGTGAADDSGLPNDRFFAVRPEGSVSTLKIQRTERGDSAVYLCASSLKRGNTGELFFGEGSRLTVL.

The chain joins TRBV25-1 to TRBJ2-3; 15 bases fit TRBD2. The CDR3 has 16 residues. V shed 4 bases, J shed 5 bases, and the junction held 4 bases outside the gene matches. Germline loops: CDR1 MGHDK, CDR2 SYGVNS. For the CDR3, the DNA is TGTGCCAGCAGTGGGACTAGCGGGGGGGTCGGAGATACGCAGTATTTT. Encoded protein: CASSGTSGGVGDTQYF.

The V call is TRBV4-3, the J call TRBJ2-1; D perhaps matches TRBD2 (5 bases). The CDR3 runs to 15 residues. V lost 0 bases and J lost 8, with 14 bases in between. Germline CDR1 LGHNA, CDR2 YSLEER. The CDR3 is CASSQDLRGSDEQFF. The CDR3 region has the DNA TGCGCCAGCAGCCAAGACTTACGGGGATCCGATGAGCAGTTCTTC.

This clone has just one count. The chain carries TRBV19 and TRBJ1-3, with unresolved D. The CDR3 runs to 14 residues. Trimming pared 5 bases from V and 0 bases from J, leaving 8 bases between. The germline V gene has CDR1 LNHDA and CDR2 SQIVND (reference sequence). The chain's CDR3 is CASSPFSSGNTIYF. In nucleotides, the CDR3 is TGTGCCAGTAGTCCATTCTCCTCTGGAAACACCATATATTTT. The complete variable domain, with remaining parts taken from reference TRBV19 and TRBJ1-3, reads DGGITQSPKYLFRKEGQNVTLSCEQNLNHDAMYWYRQDPGQGLRLIYYSQIVNDFQKGDIAEGYSVSREKKESFPLTVTSAQKNPTAFYLCASSPFSSGNTIYFGEGSWLTVV.

The chain links TRBV6-1 to TRBJ2-4; D remains unclear. CDR1 is MNHNS and CDR2 is SASEGT in the germline V gene. V was clipped by 0 bases and J by 0 bases, with 9 bases between them. The length of the CDR3 is 16 residues. As DNA, the CDR3 is TGTGCCAGCAGTGAAGCGCGGTCGCTAGCCAAAAACATTCAGTACTTC. It codes for CASSEARSLAKNIQYF.

The chain couples TRBV5-1 to TRBJ2-2; D may be TRBD2 (6 bases). The CDR3 is 14 amino acids. V dropped 7 bases and J dropped 0 bases, with 10 bases sitting between them. The germline gives CDR1 SGHRS, CDR2 YFSETQ. The CDR3 loop is CASSWGANTGELFF. The CDR3 nucleotides read TGCGCCAGCTCTTGGGGGGCGAACACCGGGGAGCTGTTTTTT.

Here the CDR3 reads CAWGRQAQETQYF. For the CDR3, the DNA is TGTGCCTGGGGAAGACAGGCCCAAGAGACCCAGTACTTC. The gene calls are TRBV30 and TRBJ2-5; tentative D call: TRBD1 (6 bases). V gave up 5 bases and J gave up 1 base, with 11 bases separating them. Per germline, CDR1 GTSNPN and CDR2 SVGIG (reference sequence). The CDR3 is 13 amino acids.

The chain carries TRBV5-1 and TRBJ1-1; 7 bases are a match to TRBD1. In germline, CDR1 is SGHRS, CDR2 YFSETQ. CDR3 length: 13 residues. J was trimmed by 5 bases and V by 4 bases; bases with no gene match: 5. Written as DNA, the CDR3 is TGCGCCAGCAGCCTAGACAGGGAGACTGAAGCTTTCTTT. This sequence encodes CASSLDRETEAFF.

The V and J genes are TRBV6-1 and TRBJ2-7; D remains unclear. The CDR3 totals 13 residues. Trimming took 7 bases from V and 5 from J, leaving 15 bases between them. CDR1 MNHNS and CDR2 SASEGT come from the germline V gene. The DNA of the CDR3 is TGTGCCAGCATTCCGGACCTGGCCCACGAGCAGTACTTC. Protein: CASIPDLAHEQYF.